This T cell receptor (beta chain) originates from a study of blood T cell repertoires in COVID-19 (dated by TCRdb to 2020 to 2022). Broadly, across the study: Samples covering the acute and convalescent phases of COVID-19 were provided by collaborators in the United States, Italy and Spain. Deeply sampled blood TCRbeta repertoires from subjects exposed to, actively infected with, or recovered from COVID-19 were included in the dataset. The repertoires were released in a freely available public database meant as a resource for research on the immune response to SARS-CoV-2. The samples were drawn from the first 160 participants of the ongoing ImmuneRACE study and from 1,254 subjects provided by 6 global collaborators. The sample metadata nearly always contained a de-identified subject ID, COVID-19 status, age in years and sex. Where HLA class I and class II types were available, the types were taken from metadata supplied by the sample provider, not from assay-based typing. The material from the prospective study consisted of cDNA or gDNA derived from T cells, B-cell-depleted T cells, or PBMCs.

CDR1 and CDR2 are drawn from the germline V gene: SGDLS, YYNGEE. The V end gives up 5 bases and the J end 7 bases, leaving 6 bases in the junction not matched to a gene. From the cysteine up to the phenylalanine, the CDR3 has a length of 13 residues. Only CDR3 DNA remains: 39 bases, in frame from the first base. As concerns this clone: Its cognate antigen has yet to be identified. No clone much larger than this one lies a single base away; base qualities are absent.

The immunoSEQ Assay, a bias-controlled multiplex PCR, was used to amplify TCRbeta CDR3 regions from genomic DNA. Turning to the authors' computational methods: Nucleated cell counts per sample were estimated from amplification of reference gene primers within the assay. To quantify the absolute abundance of each unique TCRbeta CDR3 rearrangement, sequence reads were collapsed and filtered. Productive Simpson clonality was computed per sample as the square root of Simpson's diversity index over productive rearrangements. TCRdb re-hosts the immuneACCESS table, in-frame sequences only. Its copies lack some clones; in the studies checked, an unresolved V gene accounts for under half of them, and the cause for the rest is not known. V, J and clone size derive from that table, while D and trimming were established from the DNA sequence. The table for this sample lists 70,000 to 90,000 clones; roughly 80% of them were counted only once. Roughly 18% of the sample is held by the ten biggest clonotypes.

Whole blood was collected in K2EDTA tubes by collaborating institutions according to the institutions' own protocols. For TCRbeta analysis, collaborators shipped samples in one of three forms: frozen whole blood, isolated PBMCs, or DNA extracted from either of those sample types. Results and caveats for the whole study, not just this receptor: The quantity of clinical and demographic metadata differed by source and by participant and was supplied without curation.

The material sequenced was peripheral blood. The sequence came from a woman in her sixties with acute or convalescent COVID-19. The V and J genes are TRBV9 and TRBJ2-1, with 7 middle bases fitting TRBD1. The sequence in DNA is TGTGCCAGCAGTGAGACAGGGTGGAATGAGCAGTTCTTC. It codes for CASSETGWNEQFF.